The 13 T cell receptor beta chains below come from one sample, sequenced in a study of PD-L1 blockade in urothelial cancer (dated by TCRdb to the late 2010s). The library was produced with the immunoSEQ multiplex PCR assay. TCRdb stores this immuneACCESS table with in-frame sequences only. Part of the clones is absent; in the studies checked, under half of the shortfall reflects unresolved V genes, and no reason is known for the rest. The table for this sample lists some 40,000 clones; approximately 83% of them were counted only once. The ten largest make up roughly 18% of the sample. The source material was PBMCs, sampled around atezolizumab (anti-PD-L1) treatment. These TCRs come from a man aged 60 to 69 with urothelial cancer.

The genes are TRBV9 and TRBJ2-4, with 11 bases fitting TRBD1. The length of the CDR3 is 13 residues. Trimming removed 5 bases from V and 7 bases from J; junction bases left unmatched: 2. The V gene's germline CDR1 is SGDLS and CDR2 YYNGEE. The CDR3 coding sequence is TGTGCCAGCAGGAGGGACAGGGGGAACATTCAGTACTTC. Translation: CASRRDRGNIQYF.

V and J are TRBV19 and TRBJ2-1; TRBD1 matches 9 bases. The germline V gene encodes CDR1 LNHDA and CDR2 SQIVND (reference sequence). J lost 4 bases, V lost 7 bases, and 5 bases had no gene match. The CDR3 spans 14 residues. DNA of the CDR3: TGTGCCAGTAATGTAGGACAGGGGTACAATGAGCAGTTCTTC. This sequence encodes CASNVGQGYNEQFF.

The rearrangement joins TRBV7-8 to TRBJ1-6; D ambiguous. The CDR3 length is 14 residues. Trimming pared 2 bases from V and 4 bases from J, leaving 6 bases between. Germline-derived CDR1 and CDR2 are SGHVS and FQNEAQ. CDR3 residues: CASSLYGYNSPLHF. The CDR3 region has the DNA TGTGCCAGCAGCTTATACGGGTATAATTCACCCCTCCACTTT.

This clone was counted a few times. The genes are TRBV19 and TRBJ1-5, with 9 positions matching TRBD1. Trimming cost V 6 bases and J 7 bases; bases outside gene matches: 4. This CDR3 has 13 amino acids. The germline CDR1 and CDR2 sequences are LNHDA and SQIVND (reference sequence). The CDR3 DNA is TGTGCCAGTAGACAGGGGGCAGGCCAGCCCCAGCATTTT. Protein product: CASRQGAGQPQHF.

The CDR3 nucleotides are TGTGCCAGCAGCCAGGGCGGAGGGCAGGGTCACTATGGCTACACCTTC. It translates to CASSQGGGQGHYGYTF. This rearrangement joins TRBV14 to TRBJ1-2, with D perhaps TRBD1 (5 bases). The CDR3 contains 16 residues. Trimming pared 3 bases from V and 3 bases from J, leaving 17 bases between. In germline, CDR1 is SGHDN, CDR2 FVKESK. Full variable domain (outside the CDR3, taken from reference TRBV14 and TRBJ1-2): EAGVTQFPSHSVIEKGQTVTLRCDPISGHDNLYWYRRVMGKEIKFLLHFVKESKQDESGMPNNRFLAERTGGTYSTLKVQPAELEDSGVYFCASSQGGGQGHYGYTFGSGTRLTVV.

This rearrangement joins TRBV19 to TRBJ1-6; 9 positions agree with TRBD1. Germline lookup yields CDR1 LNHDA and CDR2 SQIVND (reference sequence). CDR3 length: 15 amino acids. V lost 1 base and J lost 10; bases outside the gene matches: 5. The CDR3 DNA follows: TGTGCCAGTAGTATAGGGGGGACAGGGATGTCACCCCTCCACTTT. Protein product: CASSIGGTGMSPLHF. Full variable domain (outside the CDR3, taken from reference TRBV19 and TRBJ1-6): DGGITQSPKYLFRKEGQNVTLSCEQNLNHDAMYWYRQDPGQGLRLIYYSQIVNDFQKGDIAEGYSVSREKKESFPLTVTSAQKNPTAFYLCASSIGGTGMSPLHFGNGTRLTVT.

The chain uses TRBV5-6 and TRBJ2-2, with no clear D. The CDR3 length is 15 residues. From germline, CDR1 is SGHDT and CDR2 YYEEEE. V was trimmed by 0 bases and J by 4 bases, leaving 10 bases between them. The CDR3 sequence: CASSLGPRGTGELFF. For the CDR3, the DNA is TGTGCCAGCAGCTTGGGGCCTCGAGGCACCGGGGAGCTGTTTTTT.

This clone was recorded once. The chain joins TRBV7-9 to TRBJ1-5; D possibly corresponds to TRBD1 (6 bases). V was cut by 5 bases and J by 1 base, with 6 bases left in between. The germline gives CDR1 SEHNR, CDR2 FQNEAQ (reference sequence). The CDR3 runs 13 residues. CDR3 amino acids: CASSTGSNQPQHF. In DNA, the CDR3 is TGTGCCAGCAGCACAGGGAGCAATCAGCCCCAGCATTTT.

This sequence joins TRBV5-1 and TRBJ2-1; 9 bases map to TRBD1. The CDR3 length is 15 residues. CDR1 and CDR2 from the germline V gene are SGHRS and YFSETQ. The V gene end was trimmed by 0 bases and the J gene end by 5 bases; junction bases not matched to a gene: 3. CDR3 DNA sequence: TGCGCCAGCAGCTTGGGTACAGGGGGCCACAATGAGCAGTTCTTC. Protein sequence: CASSLGTGGHNEQFF.

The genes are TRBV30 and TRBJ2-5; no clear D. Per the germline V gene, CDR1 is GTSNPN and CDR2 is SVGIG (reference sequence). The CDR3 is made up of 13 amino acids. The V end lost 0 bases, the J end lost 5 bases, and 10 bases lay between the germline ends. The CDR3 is CAWSVGGSETQYF. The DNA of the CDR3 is TGTGCCTGGAGTGTCGGTGGTTCGGAGACCCAGTACTTC.

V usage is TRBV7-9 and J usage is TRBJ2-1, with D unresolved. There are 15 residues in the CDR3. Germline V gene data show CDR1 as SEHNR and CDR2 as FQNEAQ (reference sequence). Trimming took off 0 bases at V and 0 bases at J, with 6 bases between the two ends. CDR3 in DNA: TGTGCCAGCAGCTTAGCAGTGAGCTCCTACAATGAGCAGTTCTTC. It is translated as CASSLAVSSYNEQFF.

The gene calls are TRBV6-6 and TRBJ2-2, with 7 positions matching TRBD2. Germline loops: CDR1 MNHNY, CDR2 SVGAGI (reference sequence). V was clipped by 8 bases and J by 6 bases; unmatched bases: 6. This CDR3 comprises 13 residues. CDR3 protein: CASRAGIPGELFF. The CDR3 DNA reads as TGTGCCAGCCGAGCGGGGATCCCCGGGGAGCTGTTTTTT.

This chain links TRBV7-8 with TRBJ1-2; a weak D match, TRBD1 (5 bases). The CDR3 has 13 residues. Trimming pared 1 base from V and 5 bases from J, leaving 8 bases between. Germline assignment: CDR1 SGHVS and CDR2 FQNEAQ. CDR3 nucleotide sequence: TGTGCCAGCAGCTTAGGCCGGGGGTATGGCTACACCTTC. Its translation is CASSLGRGYGYTF.